The rows below give T cell receptor beta chains drawn from one sample of a study of PD-1 blockade in classical Hodgkin lymphoma. The repertoire was sequenced with immunoSEQ multiplex PCR; TCRdb's copy has only in-frame clones and lacks some. The sample lists roughly 50,000 clones; around 89% were seen once. Specimen: peripheral blood mononuclear cells (PBMCs), collected before the fourth cycle of nivolumab. The receptors were gathered from a human donor with classical Hodgkin lymphoma. Both conserved end residues are part of each CDR3. A D gene is named only where the DNA matches it firmly. The size field is filled for only some rows; it gives once, few, many or a size class.

DNA,CDR3,D,length,V,size,J
TGTGCCAGCAGTGCTTGGACAGGGGAATCCAGCGAGCAGTACTTC,CASSAWTGESSEQYF,TRBD1,15,TRBV25-1,once,TRBJ2-7
TGTGCCTGGAGTGTGATAAGCCGTGCAAATGGCTACACCTTC,CAWSVISRANGYTF,.,14,TRBV30,few,TRBJ1-2
TGTGCCATCAGTGAGTCGGGCGTCGGCACTGAAGCTTTCTTT,CAISESGVGTEAFF,.,14,TRBV10-3,.,TRBJ1-1
TGTGCCAGCAGTTTAACGGAGACCCAGTACTTC,CASSLTETQYF,.,11,TRBV28,.,TRBJ2-5
TGCGCTATACGACAGGGCCCTACGATCTATAGCAATCAGCCCCAGCATTTT,CAIRQGPTIYSNQPQHF,TRBD1,17,TRBV10-1,.,TRBJ1-5
TGCGCCAGCACGGGACAGGTGGGGAATGAGCAGTTCTTC,CASTGQVGNEQFF,TRBD1,13,TRBV5-1,.,TRBJ2-1
TGTGCCAGCAGTCCATGGAAGGGACAGGGTGCAGATACGCAGTATTTT,CASSPWKGQGADTQYF,TRBD1,16,TRBV6-6,once,TRBJ2-3
TGTGCCATCAGTGAACGGCAGCAAGAGACCCAGTACTTC,CAISERQQETQYF,.,13,TRBV10-3,.,TRBJ2-5
TGTGCCAGCAGTGAAGCGCCCAGGGGGACCCAGTACTTC,CASSEAPRGTQYF,.,13,TRBV2,.,TRBJ2-5
TGCGCCAGCAGCGCCGACAGGGGGTCCGCCACCGGGGAGCTGTTTTTT,CASSADRGSATGELFF,TRBD1,16,TRBV5-1,.,TRBJ2-2
TGTGCCAGCAACCTTTCCCAAGACAGGGGCGAGCAGTACTTC,CASNLSQDRGEQYF,TRBD1,14,TRBV11-3,.,TRBJ2-7
TGTGCCAGCAGATTTCTAGCGGGTAACCAAGAGACCCAGTACTTC,CASRFLAGNQETQYF,TRBD2,15,TRBV11-3,once,TRBJ2-5
TGTGCCATCAGTGAGTCGAAAGGCAGCCTCCCCTACGAGCAGTACTTC,CAISESKGSLPYEQYF,.,16,TRBV10-3,once,TRBJ2-7
TGTGCCAGCAACTTGTCAGGACAGGGGCGCGGAAAACTGTTTTTT,CASNLSGQGRGKLFF,TRBD1,15,TRBV5-4,once,TRBJ1-4
TGCGCCAGCAGCCTCTACGACAGGAACACCGGGGAGCTGTTTTTT,CASSLYDRNTGELFF,.,15,TRBV4-1,.,TRBJ2-2
TGTGCCAGCAGTTCAGCGGGAAGAGGCTCCTACGAGCAGTACTTC,CASSSAGRGSYEQYF,TRBD2,15,TRBV6-5,.,TRBJ2-7
TGTGCCAGCAGTTTCGCCGACTACGAGCAGTACTTC,CASSFADYEQYF,.,12,TRBV28,few,TRBJ2-7
TGCGCCAGCAGCCAAGCGGGGCAGCGCCAAGAGACCCAGTACTTC,CASSQAGQRQETQYF,.,15,TRBV4-1,.,TRBJ2-5
TGTGCCAGCAGCTCGGGGACTAGTGGGGGCTACACCTTC,CASSSGTSGGYTF,.,13,TRBV7-9,.,TRBJ1-2
TGCGCCAGCAGCCAGTGGGGACAGGGGGCTACTGAAGCTTTCTTT,CASSQWGQGATEAFF,TRBD1,15,TRBV4-1,.,TRBJ1-1
TGTGCCAGCAGGGGGTTTCGGGAGGGACCCTACGAGCAGTACTTC,CASRGFREGPYEQYF,TRBD2,15,TRBV27,.,TRBJ2-7
TGTGCCAGCAGTGAGTCAAGGAGCTACGAGCAGTACTTC,CASSESRSYEQYF,.,13,TRBV2,once,TRBJ2-7
TGTGCCAGTGGGACAAACTATGGCTACACCTTC,CASGTNYGYTF,.,11,TRBV7-3,.,TRBJ1-2
TGTGCCACCAGCAGAGATCCAGTTAGCAATCAGCCCCAGCATTTT,CATSRDPVSNQPQHF,.,15,TRBV15,.,TRBJ1-5
TGTGCCAGCAGCGCTGGACAGGGGTTTAATCAGCCCCAGCATTTT,CASSAGQGFNQPQHF,TRBD1,15,TRBV5-4,.,TRBJ1-5
TGTGCCAGTAGGGAATTGACTGAAGCTTTCTTT,CASRELTEAFF,.,11,TRBV6-6,.,TRBJ1-1
TGTGCCAGTAGTTCACGAGGGAACACTGAAGCTTTCTTT,CASSSRGNTEAFF,.,13,TRBV19,.,TRBJ1-1
TGTGCCAGCAGCCCCCGAGGTGTGGGACTAGTTTTTTCAGATACGCAGTATTTT,CASSPRGVGLVFSDTQYF,TRBD2,18,TRBV9,.,TRBJ2-3
TGTGCCAACCAACCGGGGGACGGGAGGGGAGATACGCAGTATTTT,CANQPGDGRGDTQYF,TRBD2,15,TRBV6-4,.,TRBJ2-3